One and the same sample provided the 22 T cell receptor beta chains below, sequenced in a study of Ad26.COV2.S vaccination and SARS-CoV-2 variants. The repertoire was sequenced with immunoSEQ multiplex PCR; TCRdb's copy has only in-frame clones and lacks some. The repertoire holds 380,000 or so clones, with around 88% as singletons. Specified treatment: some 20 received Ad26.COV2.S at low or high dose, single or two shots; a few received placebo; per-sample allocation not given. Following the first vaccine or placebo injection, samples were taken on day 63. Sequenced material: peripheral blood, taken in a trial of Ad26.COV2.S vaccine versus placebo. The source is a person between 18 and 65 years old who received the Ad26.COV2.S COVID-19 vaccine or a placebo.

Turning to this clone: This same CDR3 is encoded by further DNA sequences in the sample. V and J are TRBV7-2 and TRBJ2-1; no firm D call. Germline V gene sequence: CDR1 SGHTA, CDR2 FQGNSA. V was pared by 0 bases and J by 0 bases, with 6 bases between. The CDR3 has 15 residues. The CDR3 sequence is CASSLAGPSYNEQFF. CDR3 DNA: TGTGCCAGCAGCTTAGCAGGGCCCTCCTACAATGAGCAGTTCTTC.

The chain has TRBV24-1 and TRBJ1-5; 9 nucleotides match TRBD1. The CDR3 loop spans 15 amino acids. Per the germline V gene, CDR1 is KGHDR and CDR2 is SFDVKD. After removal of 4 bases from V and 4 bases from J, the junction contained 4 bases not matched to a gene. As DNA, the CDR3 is TGTGCCACCAGTGACCCCGGGACAGGGAATCAGCCCCAGCATTTT. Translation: CATSDPGTGNQPQHF.

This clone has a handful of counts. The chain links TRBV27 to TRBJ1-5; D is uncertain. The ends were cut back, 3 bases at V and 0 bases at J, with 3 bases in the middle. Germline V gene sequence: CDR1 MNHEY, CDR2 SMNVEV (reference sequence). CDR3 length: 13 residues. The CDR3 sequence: CASSFHSNQPQHF. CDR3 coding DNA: TGTGCCAGCAGTTTCCATAGCAATCAGCCCCAGCATTTT.

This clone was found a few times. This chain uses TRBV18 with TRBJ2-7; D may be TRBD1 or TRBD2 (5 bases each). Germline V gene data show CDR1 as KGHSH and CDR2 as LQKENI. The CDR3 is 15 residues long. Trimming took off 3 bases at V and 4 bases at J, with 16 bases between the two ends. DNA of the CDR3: TGTGCCAGCTCACCGAGGGACCTCTCTTCATACGAGCAGTACTTC. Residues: CASSPRDLSSYEQYF.

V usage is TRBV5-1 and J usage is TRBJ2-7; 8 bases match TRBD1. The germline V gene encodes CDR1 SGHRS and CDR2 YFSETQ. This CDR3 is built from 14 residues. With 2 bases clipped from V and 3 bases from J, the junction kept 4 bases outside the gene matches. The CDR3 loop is CASSLQGVDYEQYF. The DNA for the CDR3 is TGCGCCAGCAGCTTACAGGGGGTTGACTACGAGCAGTACTTC.

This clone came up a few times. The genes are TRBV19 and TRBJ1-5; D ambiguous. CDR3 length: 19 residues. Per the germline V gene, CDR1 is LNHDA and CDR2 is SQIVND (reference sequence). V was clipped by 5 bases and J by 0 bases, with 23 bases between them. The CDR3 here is CASSLGYRMREYSNQPQHF. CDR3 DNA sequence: TGTGCCAGTAGTCTCGGTTACCGGATGAGAGAATATAGCAATCAGCCCCAGCATTTT.

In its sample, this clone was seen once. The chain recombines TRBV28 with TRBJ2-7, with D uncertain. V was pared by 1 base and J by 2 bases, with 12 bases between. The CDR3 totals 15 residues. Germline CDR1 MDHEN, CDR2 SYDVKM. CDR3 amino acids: CASSLSMDGTYEQYF. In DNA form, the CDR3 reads TGTGCCAGCAGTTTATCGATGGACGGTACCTACGAGCAGTACTTC.

CDR3 loop: CASSLIRDYEQYF. In DNA form, the CDR3 reads TGTGCCAGCAGCTTGATTAGGGACTACGAGCAGTACTTC. The chain recombines TRBV5-5 with TRBJ2-7; D remains unclear. In germline, CDR1 is SGHKS, CDR2 YYEKEE (reference sequence). V was pared by 1 base and J by 3 bases, with 8 bases between. The CDR3 sequence is 13 residues long.

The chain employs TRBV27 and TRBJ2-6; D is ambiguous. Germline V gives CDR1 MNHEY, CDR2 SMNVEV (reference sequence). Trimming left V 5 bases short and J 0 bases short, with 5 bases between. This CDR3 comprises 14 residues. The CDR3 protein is CASSAYSGANVLTF. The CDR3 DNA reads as TGTGCCAGCAGTGCGTACTCTGGGGCCAACGTCCTGACTTTC.

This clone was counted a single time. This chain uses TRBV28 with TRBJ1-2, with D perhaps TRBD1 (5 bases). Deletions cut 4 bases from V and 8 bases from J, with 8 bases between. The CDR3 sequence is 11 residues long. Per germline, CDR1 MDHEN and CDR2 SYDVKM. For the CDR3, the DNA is TGTGCCAGCAGTTCCAGGGTGGGCTACACCTTC. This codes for CASSSRVGYTF.

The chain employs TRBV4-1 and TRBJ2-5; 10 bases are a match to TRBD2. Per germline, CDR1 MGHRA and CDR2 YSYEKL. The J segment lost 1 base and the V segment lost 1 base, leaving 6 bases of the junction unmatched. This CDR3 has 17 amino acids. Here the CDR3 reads CASSQGGIAGGQETQYF. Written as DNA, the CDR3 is TGCGCCAGCAGCCAAGGTGGTATAGCGGGGGGCCAAGAGACCCAGTACTTC.

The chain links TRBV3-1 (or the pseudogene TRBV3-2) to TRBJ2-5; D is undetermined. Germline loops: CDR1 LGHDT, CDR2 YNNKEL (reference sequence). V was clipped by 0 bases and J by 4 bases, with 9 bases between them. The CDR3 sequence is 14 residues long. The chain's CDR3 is CASSQDISVETQYF. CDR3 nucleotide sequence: TGTGCCAGCAGCCAAGATATCAGTGTAGAGACCCAGTACTTC.

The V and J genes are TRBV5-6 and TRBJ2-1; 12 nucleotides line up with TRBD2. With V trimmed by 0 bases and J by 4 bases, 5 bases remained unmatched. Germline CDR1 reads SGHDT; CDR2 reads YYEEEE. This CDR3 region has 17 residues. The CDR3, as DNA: TGTGCCAGCAGCTTGGCCACAGGACTAGCGGGGTACAATGAGCAGTTCTTC. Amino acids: CASSLATGLAGYNEQFF. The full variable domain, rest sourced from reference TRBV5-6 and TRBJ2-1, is DAGVTQSPTHLIKTRGQQVTLRCSPKSGHDTVSWYQQALGQGPQFIFQYYEEEERQRGNFPDRFSGHQFPNYSSELNVNALLLGDSALYLCASSLATGLAGYNEQFFGPGTRLTVL.

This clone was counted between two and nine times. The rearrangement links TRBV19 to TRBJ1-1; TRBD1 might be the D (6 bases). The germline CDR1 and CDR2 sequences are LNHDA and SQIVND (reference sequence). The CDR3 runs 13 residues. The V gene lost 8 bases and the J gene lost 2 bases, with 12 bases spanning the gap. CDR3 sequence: CASAGQLNTEAFF. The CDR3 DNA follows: TGTGCCAGTGCCGGACAGCTTAACACTGAAGCTTTCTTT.

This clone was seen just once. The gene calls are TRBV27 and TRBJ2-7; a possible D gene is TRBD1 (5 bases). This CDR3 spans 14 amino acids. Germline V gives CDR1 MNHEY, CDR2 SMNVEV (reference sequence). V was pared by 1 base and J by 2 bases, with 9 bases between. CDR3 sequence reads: CASSLWGTPYEQYF. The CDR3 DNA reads TGTGCCAGCAGTTTATGGGGCACCCCCTACGAGCAGTACTTC.

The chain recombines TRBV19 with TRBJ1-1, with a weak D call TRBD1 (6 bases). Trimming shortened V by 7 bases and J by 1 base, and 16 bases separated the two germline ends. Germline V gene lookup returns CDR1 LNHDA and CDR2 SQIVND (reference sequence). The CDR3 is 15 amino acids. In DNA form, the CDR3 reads TGTGCCAGTACCCATTTGTCAGGGGAGAACACTGAAGCTTTCTTT. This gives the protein CASTHLSGENTEAFF.

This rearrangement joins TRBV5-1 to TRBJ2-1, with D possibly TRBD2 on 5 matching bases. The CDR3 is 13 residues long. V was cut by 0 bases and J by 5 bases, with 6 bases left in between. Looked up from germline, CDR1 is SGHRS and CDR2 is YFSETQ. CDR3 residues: CASSLGLNNEQFF. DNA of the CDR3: TGCGCCAGCAGCTTGGGACTAAACAATGAGCAGTTCTTC.

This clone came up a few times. CDR3 residues: CASSSTGLNTEAFF. DNA for the CDR3: TGTGCCAGCAGCTCGACAGGGCTGAACACTGAAGCTTTCTTT. The chain uses TRBV7-9 and TRBJ1-1; 7 nucleotides match TRBD1. This CDR3 has 14 residues. The V gene end was trimmed by 4 bases and the J gene end by 0 bases; junction bases not matched to a gene: 2. From germline, CDR1 is SEHNR and CDR2 FQNEAQ (reference sequence).

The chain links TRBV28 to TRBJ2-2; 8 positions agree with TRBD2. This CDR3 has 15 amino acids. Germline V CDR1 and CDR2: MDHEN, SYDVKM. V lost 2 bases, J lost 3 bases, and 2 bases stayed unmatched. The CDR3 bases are TGTGCCAGCAGTTTACAGCGGGAGTACACCGGGGAGCTGTTTTTT. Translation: CASSLQREYTGELFF.

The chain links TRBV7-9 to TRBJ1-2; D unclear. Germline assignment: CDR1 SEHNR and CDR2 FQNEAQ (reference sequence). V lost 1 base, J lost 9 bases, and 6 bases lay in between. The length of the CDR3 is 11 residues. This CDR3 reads CASSLEQSYTF. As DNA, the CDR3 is TGTGCCAGCAGCTTAGAACAGAGCTACACCTTC.

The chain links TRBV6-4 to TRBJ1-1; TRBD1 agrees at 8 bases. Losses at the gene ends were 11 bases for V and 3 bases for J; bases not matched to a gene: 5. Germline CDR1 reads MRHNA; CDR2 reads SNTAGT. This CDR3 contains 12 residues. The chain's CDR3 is CAWDRMYTEAFF. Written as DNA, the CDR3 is TGTGCCTGGGACAGGATGTACACTGAAGCTTTCTTT.

CDR3 sequence reads: CASSMIGRNQETQYF. DNA for the CDR3: TGTGCCAGTAGTATGATAGGGCGGAATCAAGAGACCCAGTACTTC. The chain joins TRBV19 to TRBJ2-5; D unresolved. CDR1 is LNHDA, CDR2 SQIVND, per germline (reference sequence). The CDR3 extends over 15 amino acids. V lost 3 bases, J lost 2 bases, and 13 bases lay in between.